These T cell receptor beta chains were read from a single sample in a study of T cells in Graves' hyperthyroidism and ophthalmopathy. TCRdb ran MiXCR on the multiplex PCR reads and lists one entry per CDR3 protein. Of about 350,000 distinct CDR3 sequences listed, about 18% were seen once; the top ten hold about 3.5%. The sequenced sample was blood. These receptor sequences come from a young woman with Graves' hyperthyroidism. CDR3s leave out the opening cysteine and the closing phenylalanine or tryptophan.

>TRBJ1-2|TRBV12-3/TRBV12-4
ASSLAPQSNYGYT
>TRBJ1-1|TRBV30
AWSVMGQGGPVAF
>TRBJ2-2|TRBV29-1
SVAQLGTGELF
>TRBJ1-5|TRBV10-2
ASRPGQGIQPQH
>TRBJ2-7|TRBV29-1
SVEVGTGGYEQY
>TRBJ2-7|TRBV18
ASSRPAGSYEQY
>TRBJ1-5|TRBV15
ATSSGPGSNQPQH
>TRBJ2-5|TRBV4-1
ASSQVGRDQETQY
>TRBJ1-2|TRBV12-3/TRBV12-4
ASSSRVGGYT
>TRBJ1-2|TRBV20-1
SARGRNYGYT
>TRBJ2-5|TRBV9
ASSYRVSSETQY
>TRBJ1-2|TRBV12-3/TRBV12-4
ASSPAGSHGYT
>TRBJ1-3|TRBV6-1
ASSGSYTIY
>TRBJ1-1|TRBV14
ASSLWGIFLVRGTTEAF
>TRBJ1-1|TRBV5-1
ASSPLPWTGAMSTEAF
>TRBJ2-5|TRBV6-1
ASSGQPGQGVRETQY
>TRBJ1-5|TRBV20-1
SAGRINQPQH
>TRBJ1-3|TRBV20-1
SARGVASGNTIY
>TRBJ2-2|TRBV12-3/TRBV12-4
ASTVGGELF
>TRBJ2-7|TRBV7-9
ASSFVRRGAYEQY
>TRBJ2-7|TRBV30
AWSALTLGGEQY
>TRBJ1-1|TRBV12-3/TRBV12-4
ASSFEGGWGTEAF
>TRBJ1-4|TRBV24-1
ATSDSASSSTNEKLF
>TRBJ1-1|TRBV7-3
ASSLYGLKPNTEAF
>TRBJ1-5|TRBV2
ASRGLGTGMHQPQH
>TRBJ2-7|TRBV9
ASSNRDGSYEQY
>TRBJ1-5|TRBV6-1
ASRSTGLSNQPQH
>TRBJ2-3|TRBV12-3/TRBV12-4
ASSLSGGRDTQY
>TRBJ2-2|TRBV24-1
ATSEAGQGGRVPGELF
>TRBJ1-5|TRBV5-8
ASSRDWDLNQPQH
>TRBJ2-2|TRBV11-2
ASSPLAGGFTGELF
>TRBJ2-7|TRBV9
ASSPRSEVWDYEQY
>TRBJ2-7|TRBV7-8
ASTPGPSSEQY
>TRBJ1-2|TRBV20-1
SARGQVGYT
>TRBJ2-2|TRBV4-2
ASNSLGDLWDTGELF
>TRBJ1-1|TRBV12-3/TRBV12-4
ASSLSGIQAF
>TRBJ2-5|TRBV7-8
ASSSLEGQTKETQY
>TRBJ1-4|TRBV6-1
ASSEGPADEKLF
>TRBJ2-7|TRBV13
ASSPRGRGSYEQY
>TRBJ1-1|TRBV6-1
ASSLWPEAF
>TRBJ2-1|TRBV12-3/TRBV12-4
ASSPGSGGIGNEQF
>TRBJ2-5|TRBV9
ASSPGVVAGGLDQETQY
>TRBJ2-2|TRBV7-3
ASSLMYRGKNTGELF
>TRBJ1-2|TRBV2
ASSPGLPLNYGYT
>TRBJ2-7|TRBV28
ASIGTGTYEQY
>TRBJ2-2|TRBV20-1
SASRTDSAGELF
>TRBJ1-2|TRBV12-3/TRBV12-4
ASRTDFDRADYGYT
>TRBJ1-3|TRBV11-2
ASSFRNLAGNTIY
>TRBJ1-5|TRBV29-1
SATPGQGLGPQH
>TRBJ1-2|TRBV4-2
ASSQGPYGYT
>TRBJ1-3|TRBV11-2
ASSPGGLGNTIY
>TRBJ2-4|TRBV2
ASSVAKNIQY